Listed below are T cell receptor beta chains from one sample, sequenced in a study of T cell changes during pregnancy in multiple sclerosis. TCRdb's copy holds only in-frame clones and misses some; the assay was immunoSEQ multiplex PCR. The sample holds about 76,000 clones; roughly 93% are singletons and the top ten take more than 2%. The sample in question was peripheral blood, obtained in the second trimester of pregnancy. Source of these receptors: a female donor with multiple sclerosis, enrolled in a pregnancy study. CDR3s include the opening cysteine and the closing phenylalanine or tryptophan. Each record gives: V gene, D gene, CDR3 length, clone size, J gene, CDR3 protein, CDR3 DNA. A D gene is named only where the DNA matches it firmly. For some rows the clone size is stated as once, few or many, or as a class when expanded; others skip it.

V: TRBV11-2
D: .
length: 12
size: .
J: TRBJ1-2
CDR3: CASSPDTYGYTF
DNA: TGTGCCAGCAGCCCGGACACGTATGGCTACACCTTC

V: TRBV27
D: TRBD1
length: 14
size: once
J: TRBJ2-3
CDR3: CASSLGQGTDTQYF
DNA: TGTGCCAGCAGTCTCGGACAGGGCACAGATACGCAGTATTTT

V: TRBV27
D: TRBD2
length: 17
size: .
J: TRBJ2-7
CDR3: CASSRRLAGGNSNEQYF
DNA: TGTGCCAGCAGTCGACGACTAGCGGGGGGGAATTCGAATGAGCAGTACTTC

V: TRBV7-3
D: .
length: 13
size: .
J: TRBJ2-7
CDR3: CASSLNNVGRLYF
DNA: TGTGCCAGCAGCTTAAATAACGTCGGCAGGTTGTACTTC

V: TRBV6-4
D: .
length: 12
size: .
J: TRBJ2-2
CDR3: CASSDSAGELFF
DNA: TGTGCCAGCAGTGACTCCGCCGGGGAGCTGTTTTTT

V: TRBV11-2
D: TRBD1
length: 13
size: once
J: TRBJ1-2
CDR3: CASSTGQTYGYTF
DNA: TGTGCCAGCAGCACGGGACAGACCTATGGCTACACCTTC

V: TRBV18
D: .
length: 16
size: .
J: TRBJ1-1
CDR3: CASSPFLWADGTEAFF
DNA: TGTGCCAGCTCACCATTTCTATGGGCAGATGGCACTGAAGCTTTCTTT

V: TRBV21-1
D: .
length: 18
size: few
J: TRBJ1-1
CDR3: CASSKRRRERPTNTEAFF
DNA: TGTGCCAGCAGCAAAAGGAGACGGGAACGACCCACGAACACTGAAGCTTTCTTT

V: TRBV18
D: TRBD2
length: 16
size: .
J: TRBJ2-3
CDR3: CASSPQREGGTDTQYF
DNA: TGTGCCAGCTCACCCCAGCGGGAGGGTGGCACAGATACGCAGTATTTT

V: TRBV5-6
D: .
length: 14
size: .
J: TRBJ2-2
CDR3: CASSASSNTGELFF
DNA: TGTGCCAGCAGCGCGAGCTCGAACACCGGGGAGCTGTTTTTT

V: TRBV2
D: TRBD1
length: 15
size: .
J: TRBJ2-1
CDR3: CASSRQGVYYNEQFF
DNA: TGTGCCAGCAGTCGACAGGGTGTATACTACAATGAGCAGTTCTTC

V: TRBV7-2
D: TRBD1
length: 14
size: .
J: TRBJ1-1
CDR3: CASRIDPVDREAFF
DNA: TGTGCCAGCAGGATCGACCCCGTGGACAGGGAAGCTTTCTTT

V: TRBV5-4
D: .
length: 11
size: .
J: TRBJ1-1
CDR3: CASSLASEAFF
DNA: TGTGCCAGCAGCTTGGCCTCGGAAGCTTTCTTT

V: TRBV30
D: .
length: 12
size: .
J: TRBJ1-2
CDR3: CAWSGALYGYTF
DNA: TGTGCCTGGAGTGGCGCACTCTATGGCTACACCTTC

V: TRBV7-8
D: .
length: 16
size: .
J: TRBJ2-1
CDR3: CASSPQNGSAYNEQFF
DNA: TGTGCCAGCAGCCCTCAAAACGGGTCCGCCTACAATGAGCAGTTCTTC

V: TRBV7-6
D: .
length: 15
size: .
J: TRBJ1-1
CDR3: CASSLAGSPNTEAFF
DNA: TGTGCCAGCAGCTTAGCGGGCAGCCCGAACACTGAAGCTTTCTTT

V: TRBV4-2
D: TRBD2
length: 19
size: .
J: TRBJ2-3
CDR3: CASSQLGTSGGASTDTQYF
DNA: TGTGCCAGCAGCCAACTAGGGACTAGCGGGGGAGCTAGCACAGATACGCAGTATTTT

V: TRBV9
D: .
length: 13
size: .
J: TRBJ2-5
CDR3: CASGPGNQETQYF
DNA: TGTGCCAGCGGGCCAGGCAACCAAGAGACCCAGTACTTC

V: TRBV2
D: .
length: 12
size: once
J: TRBJ2-5
CDR3: CASRDSSGPQYF
DNA: TGTGCCAGCAGGGACAGCTCGGGACCCCAGTACTTC

V: TRBV11-3
D: TRBD1
length: 17
size: once
J: TRBJ2-2
CDR3: CASSLAPDRLRTGELFF
DNA: TGTGCCAGCAGCTTAGCTCCGGACAGGCTCCGGACCGGGGAGCTGTTTTTT

V: TRBV5-1
D: .
length: 15
size: .
J: TRBJ2-3
CDR3: CASRVAWGDADTQYF
DNA: TGCGCCAGCAGGGTCGCCTGGGGCGATGCAGATACGCAGTATTTT

V: TRBV9
D: .
length: 16
size: .
J: TRBJ2-2
CDR3: CASSVHSGVTTGELFF
DNA: TGTGCCAGCAGCGTTCACTCGGGGGTTACCACCGGGGAGCTGTTTTTT

V: TRBV4-2
D: TRBD2
length: 16
size: .
J: TRBJ2-1
CDR3: CASREIAGDRGDEQFF
DNA: TGTGCCAGCAGGGAAATAGCGGGAGATCGTGGGGATGAGCAGTTCTTC

V: TRBV7-9
D: TRBD1
length: 15
size: .
J: TRBJ1-1
CDR3: CASSSRLNRGSEAFF
DNA: TGTGCCAGCAGCTCCCGTTTAAACAGGGGTTCTGAAGCTTTCTTT

V: TRBV19
D: .
length: 15
size: .
J: TRBJ1-2
CDR3: CASTQDFQANYGYTF
DNA: TGTGCCAGTACTCAGGACTTCCAAGCTAACTATGGCTACACCTTC

V: TRBV6-5
D: TRBD1
length: 13
size: .
J: TRBJ1-2
CDR3: CASKGQGVYGYTF
DNA: TGTGCCAGCAAAGGACAGGGTGTCTATGGCTACACCTTC

V: TRBV18
D: .
length: 15
size: .
J: TRBJ2-3
CDR3: CASSPGVVSTDTQYF
DNA: TGTGCCAGCTCGCCGGGAGTGGTGAGCACAGATACGCAGTATTTT

V: TRBV19
D: .
length: 15
size: .
J: TRBJ2-7
CDR3: CASSIVQVYPYEQYF
DNA: TGTGCCAGTAGTATAGTGCAGGTTTACCCCTACGAGCAGTACTTC

V: TRBV11-3
D: TRBD2
length: 17
size: .
J: TRBJ2-3
CDR3: CASSLGLAGGAGDTQYF
DNA: TGTGCCAGCAGCTTAGGACTAGCGGGGGGCGCGGGGGATACGCAGTATTTT

V: TRBV11-2
D: .
length: 15
size: .
J: TRBJ2-1
CDR3: CASSPHVGAYNEQFF
DNA: TGTGCCAGCAGCCCCCACGTGGGCGCATACAATGAGCAGTTCTTC

V: TRBV4-2
D: TRBD2
length: 15
size: .
J: TRBJ2-7
CDR3: CASSPSGGGSYEQYF
DNA: TGTGCCAGCAGCCCCAGCGGGGGAGGCTCCTACGAGCAGTACTTC

V: TRBV5-6
D: TRBD2
length: 14
size: .
J: TRBJ2-7
CDR3: CASSFGEGAYEQYF
DNA: TGTGCCAGCAGCTTCGGGGAGGGCGCCTACGAGCAGTACTTC

V: TRBV6-5
D: .
length: 15
size: once
J: TRBJ2-2
CDR3: CASSYSAGVTGELFF
DNA: TGTGCCAGCAGTTACAGTGCAGGGGTCACCGGGGAGCTGTTTTTT

V: TRBV27
D: .
length: 14
size: .
J: TRBJ2-3
CDR3: CASSIGQGTDTQYF
DNA: TGTGCCAGCAGTATCGGCCAGGGCACAGATACGCAGTATTTT

V: TRBV6-5
D: TRBD2
length: 12
size: .
J: TRBJ2-5
CDR3: CASRAGEETQYF
DNA: TGTGCCAGCAGAGCGGGGGAAGAGACCCAGTACTTC